This T cell receptor beta chain is drawn from a study of prognosis after radiotherapy for stage I lung cancer. To note about this clonotype: A far larger clone is only one base removed, so a read error is likely.

CDR1 and CDR2 (germline): MNHGY, SVAAGI. There are 15 residues in the CDR3. The ends lost 5 bases at V and 8 bases at J; junction bases unmatched: 11. Amplification of TCR beta CDR3 from genomic DNA used two-round multiplex PCR. First-round PCR, the initial amplification, used primers specific to each TRBV and TRBJ gene. TCRdb redid the calling of the multiplex PCR reads with MiXCR, one entry per CDR3 protein. The table records around 21,000 distinct CDR3 sequences, about 50% of them present only once. The clonotype comes from a donor aged 50 or older with non-small cell lung cancer. The source material was PBMCs, sampled before or after stereotactic body radiation therapy (not recorded which). This chain joins TRBV6-9 and TRBJ1-2; 10 bases are shared with TRBD1. The DNA of the CDR3 is TGTGCCAGCAGTACCCGGGACAGGGGATTATGCGGCTACACCTTC. This translates into CASSTRDRGLCGYTF.